This T cell receptor beta chain appears in the sequencing data of a study of blood T cell repertoires in COVID-19. Overall study: The United States, Italy and Spain provided the acute and convalescent COVID-19 samples.

Only in-frame clones appear in the TCRdb table, and some are missing; sequencing was by immunoSEQ multiplex PCR. The sample shows about 240,000 clones, approximately 90% of them seen only once. V dropped 5 bases and J dropped 5; count of bases not matched to a gene: 2. The CDR3 extends over 12 amino acids. The germline gives CDR1 SNHLY, CDR2 FYNNEI. Sample: PBMCs or T cells enriched from blood (not recorded which). The clonotype comes from a woman aged 30 to 39 who had recovered from COVID-19. This chain joins TRBV2 and TRBJ1-2, with 7 positions matching TRBD1. In DNA, the CDR3 is TGTGCCAGCAGTTCACAGGGGTATGGCTACACCTTC. This encodes CASSSQGYGYTF.